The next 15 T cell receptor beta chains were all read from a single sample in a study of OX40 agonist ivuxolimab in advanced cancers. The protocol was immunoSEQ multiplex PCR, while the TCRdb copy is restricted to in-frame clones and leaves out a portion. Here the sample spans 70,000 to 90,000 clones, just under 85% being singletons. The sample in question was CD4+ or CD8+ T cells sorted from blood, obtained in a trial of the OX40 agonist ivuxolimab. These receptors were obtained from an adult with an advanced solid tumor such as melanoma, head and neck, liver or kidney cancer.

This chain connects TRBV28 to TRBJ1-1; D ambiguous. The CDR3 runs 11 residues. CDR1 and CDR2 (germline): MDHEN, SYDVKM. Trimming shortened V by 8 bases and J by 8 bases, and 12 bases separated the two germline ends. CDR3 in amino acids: CASQMGREAFF. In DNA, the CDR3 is TGTGCCAGCCAAATGGGCAGGGAAGCTTTCTTT. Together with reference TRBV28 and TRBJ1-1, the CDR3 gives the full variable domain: DVKVTQSSRYLVKRTGEKVFLECVQDMDHENMFWYRQDPGLGLRLIYFSYDVKMKEKGDIPEGYSVSREKKERFSLILESASTNQTSMYLCASQMGREAFFGQGTRLTVV.

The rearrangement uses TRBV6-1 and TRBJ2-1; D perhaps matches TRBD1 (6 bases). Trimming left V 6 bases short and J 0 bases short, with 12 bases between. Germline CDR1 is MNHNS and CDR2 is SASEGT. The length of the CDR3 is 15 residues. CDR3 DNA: TGTGCCAGCAGGACGGGACATAGCTCCTACAATGAGCAGTTCTTC. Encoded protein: CASRTGHSSYNEQFF.

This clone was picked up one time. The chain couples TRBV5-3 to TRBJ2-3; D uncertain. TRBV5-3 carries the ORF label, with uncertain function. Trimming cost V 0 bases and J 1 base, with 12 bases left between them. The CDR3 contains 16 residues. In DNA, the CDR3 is TGTGCCAGAAGCTTGGTGGCTAGTACGCGCACAGATACGCAGTATTTT. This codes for CARSLVASTRTDTQYF.

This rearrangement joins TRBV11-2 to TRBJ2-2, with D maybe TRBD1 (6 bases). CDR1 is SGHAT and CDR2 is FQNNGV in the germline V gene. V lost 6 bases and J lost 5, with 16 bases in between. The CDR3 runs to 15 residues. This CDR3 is CASSLTGTSTGELFF. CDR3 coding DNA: TGTGCCAGCAGTTTGACCGGGACATCTACCGGGGAGCTGTTTTTT.

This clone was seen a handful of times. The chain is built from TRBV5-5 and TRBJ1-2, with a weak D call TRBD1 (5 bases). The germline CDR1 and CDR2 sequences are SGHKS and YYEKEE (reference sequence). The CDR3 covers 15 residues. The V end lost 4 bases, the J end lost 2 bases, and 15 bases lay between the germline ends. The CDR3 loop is CASSPTRGANYGYTF. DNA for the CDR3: TGTGCCAGCAGCCCCACGAGGGGCGCCAACTATGGCTACACCTTC.

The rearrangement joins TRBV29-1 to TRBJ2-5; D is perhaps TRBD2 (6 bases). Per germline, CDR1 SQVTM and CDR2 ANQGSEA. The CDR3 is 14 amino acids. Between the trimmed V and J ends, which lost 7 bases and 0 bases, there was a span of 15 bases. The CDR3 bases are TGCAGCGCCAAGGGCGGGAATTACCAAGAGACCCAGTACTTC. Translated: CSAKGGNYQETQYF. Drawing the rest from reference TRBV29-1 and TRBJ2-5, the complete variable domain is SAVISQKPSRDICQRGTSLTIQCQVDSQVTMMFWYRQQPGQSLTLIATANQGSEATYESGFVIDKFPISRPNLTFSTLTVSNMSPEDSSIYLCSAKGGNYQETQYFGPGTRLLVL.

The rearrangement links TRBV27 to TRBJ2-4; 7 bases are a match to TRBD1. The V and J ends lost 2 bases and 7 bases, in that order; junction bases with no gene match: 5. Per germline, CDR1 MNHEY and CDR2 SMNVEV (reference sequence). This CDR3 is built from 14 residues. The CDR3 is CASSLGQEMNIQYF. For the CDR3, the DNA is TGTGCCAGCAGTTTAGGACAGGAAATGAACATTCAGTACTTC.

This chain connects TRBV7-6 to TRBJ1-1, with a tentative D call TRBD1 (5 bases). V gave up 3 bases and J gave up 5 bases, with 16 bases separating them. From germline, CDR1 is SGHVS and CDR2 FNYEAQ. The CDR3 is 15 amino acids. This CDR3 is CASSFSSQGNTEAFF. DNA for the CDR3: TGTGCCAGCAGCTTTTCATCTCAGGGAAATACTGAAGCTTTCTTT. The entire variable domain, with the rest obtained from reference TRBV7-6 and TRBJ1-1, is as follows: GAGVSQSPRYKVTKRGQDVALRCDPISGHVSLYWYRQALGQGPEFLTYFNYEAQQDKSGLPNDRFSAERPEGSISTLTIQRTEQRDSAMYRCASSFSSQGNTEAFFGQGTRLTVV.

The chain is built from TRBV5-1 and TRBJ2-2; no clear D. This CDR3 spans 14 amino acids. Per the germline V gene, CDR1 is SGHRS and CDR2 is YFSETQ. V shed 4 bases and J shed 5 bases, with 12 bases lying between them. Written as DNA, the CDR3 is TGCGCCAGCAGCCCCGATGGCAGAACCGGGGAGCTGTTTTTT. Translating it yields CASSPDGRTGELFF.

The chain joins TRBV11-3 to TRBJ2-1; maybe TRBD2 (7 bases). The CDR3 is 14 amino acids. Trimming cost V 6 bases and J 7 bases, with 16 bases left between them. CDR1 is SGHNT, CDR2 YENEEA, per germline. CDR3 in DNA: TGTGCCAGCAGGGGAGGGGGGGAAAGGAATGAGCAGTTCTTC. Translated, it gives CASRGGGERNEQFF.

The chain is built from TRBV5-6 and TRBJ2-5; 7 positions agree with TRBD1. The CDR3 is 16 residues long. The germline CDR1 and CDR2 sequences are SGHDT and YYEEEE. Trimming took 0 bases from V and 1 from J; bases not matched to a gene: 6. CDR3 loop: CASSLGPRGRQETQYF. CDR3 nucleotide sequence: TGTGCCAGCAGCTTGGGTCCGAGGGGGCGCCAAGAGACCCAGTACTTC.

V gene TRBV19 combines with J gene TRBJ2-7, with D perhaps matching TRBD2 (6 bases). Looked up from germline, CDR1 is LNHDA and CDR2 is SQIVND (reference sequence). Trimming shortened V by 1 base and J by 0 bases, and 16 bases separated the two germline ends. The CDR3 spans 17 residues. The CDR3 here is CASSIAVVGGISYEQYF. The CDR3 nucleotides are TGTGCCAGTAGTATAGCTGTCGTGGGGGGTATCTCCTACGAGCAGTACTTC. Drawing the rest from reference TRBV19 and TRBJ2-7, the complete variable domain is DGGITQSPKYLFRKEGQNVTLSCEQNLNHDAMYWYRQDPGQGLRLIYYSQIVNDFQKGDIAEGYSVSREKKESFPLTVTSAQKNPTAFYLCASSIAVVGGISYEQYFGPGTRLTVT.

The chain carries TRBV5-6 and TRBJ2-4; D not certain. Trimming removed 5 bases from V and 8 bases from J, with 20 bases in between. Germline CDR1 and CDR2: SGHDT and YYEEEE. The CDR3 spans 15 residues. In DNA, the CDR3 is TGTGCCAGCAGTTCGACCCATCTTTATGGGGACATTCAGTACTTC. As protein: CASSSTHLYGDIQYF. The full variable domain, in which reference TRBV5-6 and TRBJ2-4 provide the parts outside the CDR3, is DAGVTQSPTHLIKTRGQQVTLRCSPKSGHDTVSWYQQALGQGPQFIFQYYEEEERQRGNFPDRFSGHQFPNYSSELNVNALLLGDSALYLCASSSTHLYGDIQYFGAGTRLSVL.

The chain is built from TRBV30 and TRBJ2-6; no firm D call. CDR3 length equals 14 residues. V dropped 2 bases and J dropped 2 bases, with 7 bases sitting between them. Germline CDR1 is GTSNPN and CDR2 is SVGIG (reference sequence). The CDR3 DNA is TGTGCCTGGAGTCTTGGGACTGGGGCCAACGTCCTGACTTTC. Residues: CAWSLGTGANVLTF. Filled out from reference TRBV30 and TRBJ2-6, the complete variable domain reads SQTIHQWPATLVQPVGSPLSLECTVEGTSNPNLYWYRQAAGRGLQLLFYSVGIGQISSEVPQNLSASRPQDRQFILSSKKLLLSDSGFYLCAWSLGTGANVLTFGAGSRLTVL.

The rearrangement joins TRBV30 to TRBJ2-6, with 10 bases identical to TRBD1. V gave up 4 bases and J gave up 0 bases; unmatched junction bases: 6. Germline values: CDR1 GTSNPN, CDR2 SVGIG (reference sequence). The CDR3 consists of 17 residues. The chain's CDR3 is CAWTEGDRGSGANVLTF. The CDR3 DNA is TGTGCCTGGACCGAGGGGGACAGGGGCTCTGGGGCCAACGTCCTGACTTTC.